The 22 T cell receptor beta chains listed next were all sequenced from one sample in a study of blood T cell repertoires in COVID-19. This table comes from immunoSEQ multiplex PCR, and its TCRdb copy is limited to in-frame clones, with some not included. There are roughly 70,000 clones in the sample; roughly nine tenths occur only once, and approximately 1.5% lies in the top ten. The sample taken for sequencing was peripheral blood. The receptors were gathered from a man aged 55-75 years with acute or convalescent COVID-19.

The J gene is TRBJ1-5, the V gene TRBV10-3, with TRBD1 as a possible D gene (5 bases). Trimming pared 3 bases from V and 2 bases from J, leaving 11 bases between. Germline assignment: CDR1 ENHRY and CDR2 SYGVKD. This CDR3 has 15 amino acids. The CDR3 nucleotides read TGTGCCATCAGTGACAGGGAAAGGGGCAATCAGCCCCAGCATTTT. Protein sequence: CAISDRERGNQPQHF.

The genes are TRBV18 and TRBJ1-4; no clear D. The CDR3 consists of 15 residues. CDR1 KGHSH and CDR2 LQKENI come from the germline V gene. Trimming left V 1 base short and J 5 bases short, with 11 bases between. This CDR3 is CASSPRRGENEKLFF. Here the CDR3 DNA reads TGTGCCAGCTCACCACGAAGAGGAGAAAATGAAAAACTGTTTTTT.

DNA for the CDR3: TGTGCCAGCAGCTTTGGGATCCAGCGGCCCACAGATACGCAGTATTTT. It specifies CASSFGIQRPTDTQYF. V usage is TRBV7-8 and J usage is TRBJ2-3, with a tentative D call TRBD2 (5 bases). V was shortened by 3 bases and J by 2 bases, with 15 bases between the two germline ends. The CDR3 contains 16 residues. CDR1 and CDR2 (germline): SGHVS, FQNEAQ.

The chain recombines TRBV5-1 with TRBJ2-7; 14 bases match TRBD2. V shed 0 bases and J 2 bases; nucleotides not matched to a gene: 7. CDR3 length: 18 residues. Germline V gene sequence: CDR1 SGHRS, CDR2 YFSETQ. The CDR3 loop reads CASSLVGLAGGTTYEQYF. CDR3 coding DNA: TGCGCCAGCAGCTTGGTCGGACTAGCGGGGGGTACTACCTACGAGCAGTACTTC.

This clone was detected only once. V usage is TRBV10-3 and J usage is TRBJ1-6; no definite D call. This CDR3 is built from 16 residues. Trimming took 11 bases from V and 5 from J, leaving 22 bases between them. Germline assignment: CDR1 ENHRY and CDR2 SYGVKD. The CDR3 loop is CASRQLGRFDNSPLHF. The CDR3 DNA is TGTGCCTCCCGTCAGTTGGGCCGTTTCGATAATTCACCCCTCCACTTT.

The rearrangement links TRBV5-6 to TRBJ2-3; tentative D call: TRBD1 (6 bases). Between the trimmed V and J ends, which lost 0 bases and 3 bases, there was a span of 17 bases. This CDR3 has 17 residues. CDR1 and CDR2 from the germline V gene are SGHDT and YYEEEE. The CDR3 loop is CASSLVVRGGGTDTQYF. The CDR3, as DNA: TGTGCCAGCAGCTTGGTCGTCAGGGGTGGGGGAACAGATACGCAGTATTTT.

CDR3 residues: CAWNRNQETQYF. The CDR3 nucleotides are TGTGCCTGGAATCGTAACCAAGAGACCCAGTACTTC. This chain uses TRBV30 with TRBJ2-5, with no clear D. The CDR3 totals 12 residues. The V gene's germline CDR1 is GTSNPN and CDR2 SVGIG (reference sequence). Trimming left V 4 bases short and J 0 bases short, with 6 bases between.

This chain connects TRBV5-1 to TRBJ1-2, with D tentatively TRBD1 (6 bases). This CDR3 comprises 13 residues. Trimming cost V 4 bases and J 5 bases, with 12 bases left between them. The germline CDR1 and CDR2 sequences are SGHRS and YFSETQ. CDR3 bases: TGCGCCAGCAGCCAGACAGGAGAATATGGCTACACCTTC. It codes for CASSQTGEYGYTF.

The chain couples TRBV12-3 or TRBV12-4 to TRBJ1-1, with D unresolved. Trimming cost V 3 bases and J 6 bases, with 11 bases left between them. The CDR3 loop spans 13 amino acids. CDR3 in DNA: TGTGCCAGCAGTTTTTCGGCGGGTGCTGAAGCTTTCTTT. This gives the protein CASSFSAGAEAFF.

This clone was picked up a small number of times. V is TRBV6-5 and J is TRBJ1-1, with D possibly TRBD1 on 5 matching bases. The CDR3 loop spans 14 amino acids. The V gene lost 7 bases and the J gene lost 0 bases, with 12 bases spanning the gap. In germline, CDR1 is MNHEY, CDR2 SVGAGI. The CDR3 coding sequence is TGTGCCAGCACTTTGGGGCAGTTGAACACTGAAGCTTTCTTT. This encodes CASTLGQLNTEAFF.

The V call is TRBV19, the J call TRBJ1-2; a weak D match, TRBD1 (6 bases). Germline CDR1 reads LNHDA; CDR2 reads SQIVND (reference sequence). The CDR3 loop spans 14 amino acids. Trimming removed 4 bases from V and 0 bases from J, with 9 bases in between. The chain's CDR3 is CASSRGGANYGYTF. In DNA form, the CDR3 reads TGTGCCAGTAGTAGGGGGGGCGCTAACTATGGCTACACCTTC.

The CDR3 DNA follows: TGTGCCAGCCAGACGACACTCACAGATACGCAGTATTTT. Protein: CASQTTLTDTQYF. This chain joins TRBV18 and TRBJ2-3; unclear D gene. The CDR3 covers 13 residues. The germline gives CDR1 KGHSH, CDR2 LQKENI. V lost 8 bases, J lost 2 bases, and 11 bases lay in between.

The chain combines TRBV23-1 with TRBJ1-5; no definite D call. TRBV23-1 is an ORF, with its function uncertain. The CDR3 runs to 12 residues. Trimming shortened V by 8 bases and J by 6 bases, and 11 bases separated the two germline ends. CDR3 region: CASSHNLQPQHF. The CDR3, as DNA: TGCGCCAGCTCCCACAACCTTCAGCCCCAGCATTTT.

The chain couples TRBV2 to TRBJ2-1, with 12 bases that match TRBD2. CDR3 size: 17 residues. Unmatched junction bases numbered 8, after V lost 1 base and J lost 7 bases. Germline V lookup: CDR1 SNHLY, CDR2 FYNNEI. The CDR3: CASSEGLLAGGQNEQFF. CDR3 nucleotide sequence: TGTGCCAGCAGTGAAGGATTACTAGCGGGGGGACAGAATGAGCAGTTCTTC.

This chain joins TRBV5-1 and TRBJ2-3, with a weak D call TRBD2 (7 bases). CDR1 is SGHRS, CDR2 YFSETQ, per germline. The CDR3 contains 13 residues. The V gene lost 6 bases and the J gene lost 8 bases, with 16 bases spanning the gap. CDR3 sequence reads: CASTEGGKGTQYF. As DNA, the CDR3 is TGCGCCAGCACCGAGGGGGGGAAGGGTACGCAGTATTTT. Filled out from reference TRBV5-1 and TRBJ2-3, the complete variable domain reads KAGVTQTPRYLIKTRGQQVTLSCSPISGHRSVSWYQQTPGQGLQFLFEYFSETQRNKGNFPGRFSGRQFSNSRSEMNVSTLELGDSALYLCASTEGGKGTQYFGPGTRLTVL.

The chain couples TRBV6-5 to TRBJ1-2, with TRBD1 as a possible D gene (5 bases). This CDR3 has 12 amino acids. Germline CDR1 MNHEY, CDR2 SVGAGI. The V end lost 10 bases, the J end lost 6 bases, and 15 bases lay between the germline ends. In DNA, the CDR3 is TGTGCCACCCAGCCGGGGGAACATGGCTACACCTTC. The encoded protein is CATQPGEHGYTF.

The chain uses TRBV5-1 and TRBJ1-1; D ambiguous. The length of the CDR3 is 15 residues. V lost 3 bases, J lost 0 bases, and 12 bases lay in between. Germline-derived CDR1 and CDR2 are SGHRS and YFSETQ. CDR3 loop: CASSSTAPMNTEAFF. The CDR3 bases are TGCGCCAGCAGCTCGACTGCGCCAATGAACACTGAAGCTTTCTTT.

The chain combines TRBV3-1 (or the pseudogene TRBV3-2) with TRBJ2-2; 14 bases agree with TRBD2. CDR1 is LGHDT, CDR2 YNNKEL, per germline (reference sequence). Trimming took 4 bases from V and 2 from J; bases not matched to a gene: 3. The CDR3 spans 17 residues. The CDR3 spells CASSRTSGGSNTGELFF. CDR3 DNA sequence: TGTGCCAGCAGCCGGACTAGCGGGGGGTCTAACACCGGGGAGCTGTTTTTT.

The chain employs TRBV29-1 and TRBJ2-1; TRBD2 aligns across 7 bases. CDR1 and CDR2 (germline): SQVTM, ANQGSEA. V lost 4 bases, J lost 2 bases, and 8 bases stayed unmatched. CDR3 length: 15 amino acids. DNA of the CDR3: TGCAGCGTTGGGCCGAGGGGAGGGACCTACAATGAGCAGTTCTTC. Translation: CSVGPRGGTYNEQFF.

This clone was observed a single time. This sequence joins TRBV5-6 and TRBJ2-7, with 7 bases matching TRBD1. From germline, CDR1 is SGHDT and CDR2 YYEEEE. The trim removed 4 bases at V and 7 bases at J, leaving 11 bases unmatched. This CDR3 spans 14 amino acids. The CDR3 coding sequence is TGTGCCAGCAGCACCCGACAGGGCTGGGGAGAGCAGTACTTC. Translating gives CASSTRQGWGEQYF. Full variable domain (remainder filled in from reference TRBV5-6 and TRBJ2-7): DAGVTQSPTHLIKTRGQQVTLRCSPKSGHDTVSWYQQALGQGPQFIFQYYEEEERQRGNFPDRFSGHQFPNYSSELNVNALLLGDSALYLCASSTRQGWGEQYFGPGTRLTVT.

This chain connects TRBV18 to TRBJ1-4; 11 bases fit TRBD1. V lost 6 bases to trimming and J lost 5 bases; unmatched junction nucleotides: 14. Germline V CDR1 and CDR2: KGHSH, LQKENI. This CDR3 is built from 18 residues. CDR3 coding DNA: TGTGCCAGCTCTCGTCTCGGGACAGGGGGAACCGGGAATGAAAAACTGTTTTTT. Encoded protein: CASSRLGTGGTGNEKLFF.

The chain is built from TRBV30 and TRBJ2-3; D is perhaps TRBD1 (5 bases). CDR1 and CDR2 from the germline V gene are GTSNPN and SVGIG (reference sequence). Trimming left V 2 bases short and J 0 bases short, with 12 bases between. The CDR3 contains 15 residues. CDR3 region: CAWSRQQISTDTQYF. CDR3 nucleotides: TGTGCCTGGAGTAGACAGCAGATTAGCACAGATACGCAGTATTTT.